This T cell receptor (beta chain) was found in a study of T cells in Graves' hyperthyroidism and ophthalmopathy. Study context: At the time of initial diagnosis and before any treatment, peripheral blood was collected. Study-level findings and limits: Stable hyperthyroidism and ophthalmopathy were separated using 13 V-J signatures.

The germline CDR1 and CDR2 sequences are MDHEN and SYDVKM. The CDR3 has 13 residues. With regard to this clonotype: Its cognate antigen is unknown. Just one base apart from a much larger clone, this may be a read error.

The investigators amplified TCR beta CDR3 regions from RNA transcripts. TCR CDR3 regions were first amplified by RT-PCR with HTBI primers. TCRdb reprocessed the multiplex PCR reads via MiXCR and lists one record per CDR3 protein. Here the sample spans about 300,000 distinct CDR3 sequences, about 19% being singletons. Extraction of PBMCs used around 9.6 ml of fresh peripheral blood. The chain couples TRBV28 to TRBJ2-7; D could derive from TRBD1 or TRBD2 (5 bases each). Sequenced: blood. The receptor was derived from a man aged 50-60 years with Graves' ophthalmopathy. In nucleotides, the CDR3 is TGTGCCAGCAGTCAGGGACCCTTTTACGGGCAGTACTTC. Protein product: CASSQGPFYGQYF.